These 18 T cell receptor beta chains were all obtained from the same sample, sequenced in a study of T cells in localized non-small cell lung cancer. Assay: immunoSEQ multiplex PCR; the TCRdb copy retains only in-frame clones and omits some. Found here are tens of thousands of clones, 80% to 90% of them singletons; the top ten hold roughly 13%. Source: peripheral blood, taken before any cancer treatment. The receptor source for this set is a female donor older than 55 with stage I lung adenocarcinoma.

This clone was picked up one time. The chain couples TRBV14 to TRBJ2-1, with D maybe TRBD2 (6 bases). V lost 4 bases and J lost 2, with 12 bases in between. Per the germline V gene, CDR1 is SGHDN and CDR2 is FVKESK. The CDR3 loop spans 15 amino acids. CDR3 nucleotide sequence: TGTGCCAGCAGCCTGGGGGGTAGCGCCTACAATGAGCAGTTCTTC. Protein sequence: CASSLGGSAYNEQFF.

The DNA of the CDR3 is TGCGCCAGCGGGGCGAGCTCTGGAAACACCATATATTTT. Translation: CASGASSGNTIYF. The genes are TRBV5-1 and TRBJ1-3, with D perhaps TRBD1 (5 bases). CDR1 and CDR2 from the germline V gene are SGHRS and YFSETQ. This CDR3 comprises 13 residues. V lost 7 bases to trimming and J lost 0 bases, with 8 bases between them.

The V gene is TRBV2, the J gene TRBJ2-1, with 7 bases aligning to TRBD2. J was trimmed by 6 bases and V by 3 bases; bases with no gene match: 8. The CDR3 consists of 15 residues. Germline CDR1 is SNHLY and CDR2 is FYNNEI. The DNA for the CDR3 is TGTGCCAGCAGTGATGAACGGGGGGTTCTCAATGAGCAGTTCTTC. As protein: CASSDERGVLNEQFF.

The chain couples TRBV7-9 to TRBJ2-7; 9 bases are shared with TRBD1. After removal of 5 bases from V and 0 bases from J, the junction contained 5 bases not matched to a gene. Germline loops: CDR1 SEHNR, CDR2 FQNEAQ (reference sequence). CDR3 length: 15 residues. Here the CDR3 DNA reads TGTGCCAGCAGCAAGACAGGGGGAGACTCCTACGAGCAGTACTTC. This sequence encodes CASSKTGGDSYEQYF.

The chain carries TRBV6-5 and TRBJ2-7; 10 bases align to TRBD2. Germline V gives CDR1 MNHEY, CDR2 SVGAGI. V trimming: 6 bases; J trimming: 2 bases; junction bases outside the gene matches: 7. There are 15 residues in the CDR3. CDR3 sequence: CASRGTSDPTYEQYF. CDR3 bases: TGTGCCAGCAGGGGGACTAGCGATCCTACCTACGAGCAGTACTTC.

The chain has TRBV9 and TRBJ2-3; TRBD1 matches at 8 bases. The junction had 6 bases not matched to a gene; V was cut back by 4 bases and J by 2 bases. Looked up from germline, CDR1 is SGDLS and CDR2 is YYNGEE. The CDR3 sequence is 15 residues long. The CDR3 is CASSSWTGPTDTQYF. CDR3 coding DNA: TGTGCCAGCAGCTCTTGGACAGGGCCCACAGATACGCAGTATTTT.

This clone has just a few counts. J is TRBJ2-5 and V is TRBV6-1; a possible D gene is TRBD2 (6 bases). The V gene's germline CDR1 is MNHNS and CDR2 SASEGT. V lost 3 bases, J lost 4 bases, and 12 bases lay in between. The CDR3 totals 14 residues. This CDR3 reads CASSDIAARETQYF. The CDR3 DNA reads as TGTGCCAGCAGTGACATAGCGGCAAGAGAGACCCAGTACTTC.

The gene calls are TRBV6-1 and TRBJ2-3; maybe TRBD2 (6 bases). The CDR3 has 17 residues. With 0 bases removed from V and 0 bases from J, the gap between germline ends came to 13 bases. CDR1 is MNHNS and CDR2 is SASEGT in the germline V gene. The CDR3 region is CASSEAPSGLSTDTQYF. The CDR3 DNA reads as TGTGCCAGCAGTGAAGCGCCCAGCGGGCTTAGCACAGATACGCAGTATTTT.

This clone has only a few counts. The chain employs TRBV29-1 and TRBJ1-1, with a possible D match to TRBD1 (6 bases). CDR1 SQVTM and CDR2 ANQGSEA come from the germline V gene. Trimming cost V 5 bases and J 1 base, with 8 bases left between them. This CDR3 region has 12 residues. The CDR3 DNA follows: TGCAGCGTTACACAGGGGAACACTGAAGCTTTCTTT. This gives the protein CSVTQGNTEAFF.

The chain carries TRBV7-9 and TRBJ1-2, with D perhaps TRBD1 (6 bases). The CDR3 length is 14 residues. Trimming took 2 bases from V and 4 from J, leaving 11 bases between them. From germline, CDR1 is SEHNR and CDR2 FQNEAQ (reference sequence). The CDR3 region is CASSLTGLSYGYTF. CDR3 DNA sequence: TGTGCCAGCAGCTTAACAGGGCTTTCCTATGGCTACACCTTC. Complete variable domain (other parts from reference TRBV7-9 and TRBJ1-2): DTGVSQNPRHKITKRGQNVTFRCDPISEHNRLYWYRQTLGQGPEFLTYFQNEAQLEKSRLLSDRFSAERPKGSFSTLEIQRTEQGDSAMYLCASSLTGLSYGYTFGSGTRLTVV.

Here the CDR3 DNA reads TGTGCCAGCAGCCTAGGTGACGTATATACGCAGTATTTT. Protein product: CASSLGDVYTQYF. V and J are TRBV5-6 and TRBJ2-3; no reliable D call. The CDR3 is 13 residues long. Germline V CDR1 and CDR2: SGHDT, YYEEEE. V was clipped by 4 bases and J by 7 bases, with 13 bases between them.

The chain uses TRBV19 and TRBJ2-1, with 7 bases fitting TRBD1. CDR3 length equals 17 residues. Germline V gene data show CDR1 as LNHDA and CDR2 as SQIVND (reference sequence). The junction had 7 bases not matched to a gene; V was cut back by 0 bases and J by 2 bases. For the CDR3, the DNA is TGTGCCAGTAGTATAGAGGGCCGAGGGGGCCCCTACAATGAGCAGTTCTTC. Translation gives CASSIEGRGGPYNEQFF.

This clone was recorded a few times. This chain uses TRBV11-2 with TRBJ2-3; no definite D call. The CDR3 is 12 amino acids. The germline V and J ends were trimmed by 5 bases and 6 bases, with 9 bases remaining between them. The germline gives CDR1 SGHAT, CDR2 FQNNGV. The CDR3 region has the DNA TGTGCCAGCAGCAGAGTTGGGGATACGCAGTATTTT. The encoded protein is CASSRVGDTQYF.

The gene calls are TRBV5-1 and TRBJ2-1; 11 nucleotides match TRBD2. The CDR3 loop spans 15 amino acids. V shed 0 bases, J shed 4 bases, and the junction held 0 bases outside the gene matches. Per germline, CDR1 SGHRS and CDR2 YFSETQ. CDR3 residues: CASSLGLAGYNEQFF. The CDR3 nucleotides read TGCGCCAGCAGCTTGGGACTAGCGGGGTACAATGAGCAGTTCTTC.

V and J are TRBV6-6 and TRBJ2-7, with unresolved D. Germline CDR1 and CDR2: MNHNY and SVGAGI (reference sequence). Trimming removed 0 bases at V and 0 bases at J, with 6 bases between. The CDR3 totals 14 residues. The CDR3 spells CASSYSYASYEQYF. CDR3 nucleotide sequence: TGTGCCAGCAGTTACTCCTATGCCTCCTACGAGCAGTACTTC.

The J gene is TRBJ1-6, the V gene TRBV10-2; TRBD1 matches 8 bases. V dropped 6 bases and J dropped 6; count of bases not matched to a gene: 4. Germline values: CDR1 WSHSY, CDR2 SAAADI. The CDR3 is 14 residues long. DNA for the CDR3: TGCGCCAGCAGAGGACAGGGCGGTAATTCACCCCTCCACTTT. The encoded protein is CASRGQGGNSPLHF.

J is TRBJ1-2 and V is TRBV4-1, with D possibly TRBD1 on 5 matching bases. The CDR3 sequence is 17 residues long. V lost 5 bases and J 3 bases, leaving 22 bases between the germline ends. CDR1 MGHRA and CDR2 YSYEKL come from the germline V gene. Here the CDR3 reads CASSVLISRGGDYGYTF. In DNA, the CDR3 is TGCGCCAGCAGCGTTCTTATAAGTAGAGGAGGGGACTATGGCTACACCTTC.

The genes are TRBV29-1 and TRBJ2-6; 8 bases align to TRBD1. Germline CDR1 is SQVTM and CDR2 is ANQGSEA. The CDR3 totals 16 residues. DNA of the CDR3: TGCAGTAGTTTCGGGACAGGAACATCTGGGGCCAACGTCCTGACTTTC. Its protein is CSSFGTGTSGANVLTF.